These 20 T cell receptor beta chains came from one sample sequenced in a study of control samples from healthy donors and cancer patients. TCRdb's copy holds only in-frame clones and misses some; the assay was immunoSEQ multiplex PCR. The table records approximately 90,000 clones, over 80% of them present only once. Input material: blood. These receptors came from a man in his thirties or forties in good health.

V and J are TRBV5-1 and TRBJ2-3, with 11 bases that match TRBD1. Germline V lookup: CDR1 SGHRS, CDR2 YFSETQ. The CDR3 sequence is 17 residues long. Trimming cost V 2 bases and J 4 bases; bases outside gene matches: 9. The CDR3 region is CASSFGMGQGVSDTQYF. The CDR3 DNA sequence: TGCGCCAGCAGCTTCGGAATGGGACAGGGGGTGTCAGATACGCAGTATTTT. The whole variable domain, filled in from reference TRBV5-1 and TRBJ2-3, reads KAGVTQTPRYLIKTRGQQVTLSCSPISGHRSVSWYQQTPGQGLQFLFEYFSETQRNKGNFPGRFSGRQFSNSRSEMNVSTLELGDSALYLCASSFGMGQGVSDTQYFGPGTRLTVL.

The gene calls are TRBV19 and TRBJ1-4, with 8 bases identical to TRBD1. Germline CDR1 LNHDA, CDR2 SQIVND (reference sequence). The ends lost 5 bases at V and 8 bases at J; junction bases unmatched: 10. The CDR3 length is 15 residues. The CDR3 DNA sequence: TGTGCCAGTAGTCCGGACGGCAGGACAGGGGAAAAACTGTTTTTT. This encodes CASSPDGRTGEKLFF.

This rearrangement joins TRBV6-1 to TRBJ1-4; the D is unclear. Trimming removed 3 bases at V and 5 bases at J, with 7 bases between. The germline gives CDR1 MNHNS, CDR2 SASEGT. The length of the CDR3 is 13 residues. The CDR3 loop reads CASSDGLNEKLFF. The CDR3 bases are TGTGCCAGCAGTGACGGGCTCAATGAAAAACTGTTTTTT.

The genes are TRBV2 and TRBJ2-1; weak D call: TRBD1 (5 bases). The ends were cut back, 5 bases at V and 7 bases at J, with 21 bases in the middle. The length of the CDR3 is 16 residues. Germline V CDR1 and CDR2: SNHLY, FYNNEI. CDR3 loop: CASSLFRDGAWNEQFF. The CDR3 DNA sequence: TGTGCCAGCAGTCTCTTCAGGGATGGAGCTTGGAATGAGCAGTTCTTC.

V gene TRBV5-1 combines with J gene TRBJ1-4; D remains ambiguous. The CDR3 runs 16 residues. Per germline, CDR1 SGHRS and CDR2 YFSETQ. Trimming took off 0 bases at V and 7 bases at J, with 16 bases between the two ends. For the CDR3, the DNA is TGCGCCAGCAGCTTGGATGCTCTTACCGGTGGTGAAAAACTGTTTTTT. It specifies CASSLDALTGGEKLFF.

This chain connects TRBV6-1 to TRBJ1-5; TRBD1 matches 9 bases. Trimming took 4 bases from V and 2 from J; bases not matched to a gene: 12. The CDR3 is made up of 18 amino acids. From germline, CDR1 is MNHNS and CDR2 SASEGT. The CDR3 DNA reads TGTGCCAGCAGTGCGAACAGGGGGCGTCCTGGGGGCAATCAGCCCCAGCATTTT. Encoded protein: CASSANRGRPGGNQPQHF.

This clone was seen a handful of times. At the DNA level, this CDR3 is encoded by other sequences in the same sample as well. The chain combines TRBV19 with TRBJ1-1; no firm D call. The CDR3 contains 12 residues. Trimming shortened V by 3 bases and J by 7 bases, and 9 bases separated the two germline ends. Germline assignment: CDR1 LNHDA and CDR2 SQIVND (reference sequence). The CDR3, as DNA: TGTGCCAGTAGTATGGGTGGGAGTGAAGCTTTCTTT. Its translation is CASSMGGSEAFF.

The gene calls are TRBV5-1 and TRBJ2-5; 10 positions match TRBD2. This CDR3 comprises 16 residues. The V gene end was trimmed by 6 bases and the J gene end by 1 base; junction bases not matched to a gene: 9. The germline V gene encodes CDR1 SGHRS and CDR2 YFSETQ. CDR3 nucleotide sequence: TGCGCCAGCAAAAGGTCACTAGCGGGGTCCCAAGAGACCCAGTACTTC. This translates into CASKRSLAGSQETQYF. Supplemented by reference TRBV5-1 and TRBJ2-5, the full variable domain reads KAGVTQTPRYLIKTRGQQVTLSCSPISGHRSVSWYQQTPGQGLQFLFEYFSETQRNKGNFPGRFSGRQFSNSRSEMNVSTLELGDSALYLCASKRSLAGSQETQYFGPGTRLLVL.

Here the CDR3 reads CASSEGTGDGEKLFF. The CDR3 nucleotides are TGTGCCAGCAGTGAGGGGACAGGGGATGGTGAAAAACTGTTTTTT. V is TRBV6-4 and J is TRBJ1-4; 10 bases are shared with TRBD1. This CDR3 is 15 amino acids long. Germline-derived CDR1 and CDR2 are MRHNA and SNTAGT. J was trimmed by 7 bases and V by 3 bases; bases with no gene match: 5.

This chain links TRBV30 with TRBJ2-7, with D possibly being TRBD1 (7 bases). The CDR3 is 15 amino acids. Germline CDR1 and CDR2: GTSNPN and SVGIG (reference sequence). The V end was cut by 1 base, the J end by 5 bases, with 18 bases between. CDR3 coding DNA: TGTGCCTGGAGTGCGGGGGACAGTGGTAGCGACGAGCAGTACTTC. Its translation: CAWSAGDSGSDEQYF.

The V call is TRBV5-4, the J call TRBJ2-2, with D possibly TRBD2 on 5 matching bases. Germline-derived CDR1 and CDR2 are SGHNT and YYREEE (reference sequence). Trimming stripped 5 bases from V and 6 bases from J, with 17 bases between. The CDR3 runs to 15 residues. Here the CDR3 reads CASSPKGGSAGELFF. The CDR3 nucleotides are TGTGCCAGCAGTCCCAAAGGCGGTAGCGCCGGGGAGCTGTTTTTT.

CDR3 nucleotide sequence: TGTGCCAGCGGCTGGGGGAGGGAAGGGGATGAGCAGTTCTTC. It yields the protein CASGWGREGDEQFF. This chain connects TRBV3-1 (or the pseudogene TRBV3-2) to TRBJ2-1; 7 bases are shared with TRBD2. The CDR3 has 14 residues. V lost 8 bases, J lost 8 bases, and 12 bases stayed unmatched. CDR1 is LGHDT and CDR2 is YNNKEL in the germline V gene (reference sequence).

The chain combines TRBV7-2 with TRBJ1-2, with D hard to call. Trimming shortened V by 5 bases and J by 4 bases, and 8 bases separated the two germline ends. The CDR3 is 12 residues long. Germline CDR1 and CDR2: SGHTA and FQGNSA. The chain's CDR3 is CASSRDSYGYTF. The CDR3 DNA is TGTGCCAGCAGCCGGGATTCCTATGGCTACACCTTC.

This chain uses TRBV10-3 with TRBJ2-3; 7 bases fit TRBD2. With 4 bases clipped from V and 15 bases from J, the junction kept 10 bases outside the gene matches. The germline V gene has CDR1 ENHRY and CDR2 SYGVKD. The CDR3 is 12 residues long. This CDR3 reads CAISALAAFQYF. The CDR3 nucleotides read TGTGCCATCAGTGCTCTAGCGGCCTTCCAATATTTT.

The V call is TRBV19, the J call TRBJ2-2; 8 bases align to TRBD2. With 6 bases clipped from V and 5 bases from J, the junction kept 8 bases outside the gene matches. CDR1 is LNHDA, CDR2 SQIVND, per germline (reference sequence). CDR3 length: 15 amino acids. DNA of the CDR3: TGTGCCAGTAGCTGGGCCCGGGGGGGGACCGGGGAGCTGTTTTTT. As protein: CASSWARGGTGELFF.

The chain joins TRBV2 to TRBJ2-3; unclear D gene. Germline V CDR1 and CDR2: SNHLY, FYNNEI. Trimming pared 4 bases from V and 11 bases from J, leaving 10 bases between. The CDR3 sequence is 11 residues long. The CDR3 is CASSVGFRQYF. The CDR3 coding sequence is TGTGCCAGCAGTGTGGGCTTTCGGCAGTATTTT.

This chain links TRBV5-5 with TRBJ2-6; D uncertain. This CDR3 has 17 amino acids. The ends were cut back, 6 bases at V and 10 bases at J, with 26 bases in the middle. Germline lookup yields CDR1 SGHKS and CDR2 YYEKEE (reference sequence). CDR3 nucleotide sequence: TGTGCCAGCAATGGATGTGTCTCGCACAAAGTCGGGAACGTCCTGACTTTC. It specifies CASNGCVSHKVGNVLTF.

The chain combines TRBV5-5 with TRBJ1-5; TRBD1 is a possible D gene (5 bases). The germline V gene has CDR1 SGHKS and CDR2 YYEKEE (reference sequence). This CDR3 spans 17 amino acids. Trimming stripped 3 bases from V and 0 bases from J, with 16 bases between. The CDR3 here is CASSWGLHTNSNQPQHF. CDR3 bases: TGTGCCAGCAGCTGGGGGTTACATACTAATAGCAATCAGCCCCAGCATTTT.

This clone has a single count. The chain has TRBV7-9 and TRBJ2-7; D is undetermined. The CDR3 loop spans 14 amino acids. The V end lost 3 bases, the J end lost 5 bases, and 14 bases lay between the germline ends. CDR1 is SEHNR, CDR2 FQNEAQ, per germline (reference sequence). The CDR3: CASSFGRRFDEQYF. The CDR3 nucleotides read TGTGCCAGCAGCTTCGGGCGCAGGTTCGACGAGCAGTACTTC. Together with reference TRBV7-9 and TRBJ2-7, the CDR3 gives the full variable domain: DTGVSQNPRHKITKRGQNVTFRCDPISEHNRLYWYRQTLGQGPEFLTYFQNEAQLEKSRLLSDRFSAERPKGSFSTLEIQRTEQGDSAMYLCASSFGRRFDEQYFGPGTRLTVT.

V usage is TRBV5-6 and J usage is TRBJ1-5; D uncertain. CDR3 size: 16 residues. CDR1 and CDR2 (germline): SGHDT, YYEEEE. V dropped 1 base and J dropped 1 base, with 12 bases sitting between them. CDR3 nucleotides: TGTGCCAGCAGCTTGTGGGTCCGAGGGAGCAATCAGCCCCAGCATTTT. As protein: CASSLWVRGSNQPQHF.